This T cell receptor beta chain comes out of a study of blood T cells in healthy people across ages. It was with a sample-barcoded 5' primer and a J-beta primer mix that a second PCR of roughly 7 to 12 cycles was run. TCRdb ran MiXCR on the 5' RACE reads and lists one entry per CDR3 protein. In the table there are roughly 2 million distinct CDR3 sequences, about 49% of which are singletons. Ten milliliters was the volume of peripheral blood drawn from each donor. This clonotype came up once. The length of the CDR3 is 14 residues. Germline CDR1 reads DFQATT; CDR2 reads SNEGSKA (reference sequence). Unmatched junction bases numbered 4, after V lost 3 bases and J lost 0 bases.

The sequencing input was blood. The clonotype originates from a woman aged 40 to 55 in good health. The chain joins TRBV20-1 to TRBJ2-7; 8 nucleotides match TRBD1. The CDR3 nucleotides read TGCAGTGCTAGGAGACAGGGGTCCTCCTACGAGCAGTACTTC. This codes for CSARRQGSSYEQYF.